A single sample is the source of the 9 T cell receptor beta chains below, sequenced in a study of Graves' ophthalmopathy and Graves' hyperthyroidism (dated 2018 in TCRdb). The data were produced on an Illumina HiSeq 2000. For repertoire sequencing, the TCR beta CDR3 regions were amplified from RNA transcripts. The first round of RT-PCR was done with HTBI primers and the Qiagen OneStep RT-PCR kit, and was followed by a second round of multiplex PCR, then size selection and purification. TCRdb handled the public reads itself, with Q25 trimming in fastp and clone calling in MiXCR, and kept productive beta chains. CDR3 protein duplicates are merged, each entry listing the most common genes and DNA. This sample is represented by about 740,000 distinct CDR3 sequences; 40% of them were singletons. In total, the top ten clones hold less than 55% of the sample. Sequencing was done on a sample of peripheral blood. Every receptor here comes from an adult man with Graves' ophthalmopathy.

As for this clonotype: Given a much more abundant clone one base away, this may be a read error. V gene TRBV25-1 combines with J gene TRBJ2-2; D uncertain. This CDR3 spans 12 amino acids. CDR1 and CDR2 from the germline V gene are MGHDK and SYGVNS. The germline V and J ends were trimmed by 9 bases and 9 bases, with 14 bases remaining between them. The CDR3 sequence is CASSLQVRELFF. The CDR3 nucleotides are TGTGCCAGTAGTCTGCAGGTCAGGGAGCTGTTTTTT. Full variable domain (outside the CDR3, taken from reference TRBV25-1 and TRBJ2-2): EADIYQTPRYLVIGTGKKITLECSQTMGHDKMYWYQQDPGMELHLIHYSYGVNSTEKGDLSSESTVSRIRTEHFPLTLESARPSHTSQYLCASSLQVRELFFGEGSRLTVL.

The sample holds many counts of this clonotype. The rearrangement uses TRBV15 and TRBJ2-5; 7 bases map to TRBD2. This CDR3 comprises 17 residues. V dropped 0 bases and J dropped 4; count of bases not matched to a gene: 11. CDR1 is LNHNV and CDR2 is YYDKDF in the germline V gene (reference sequence). The CDR3 sequence is CATSRELEREGAETQYF. The DNA for the CDR3 is TGTGCCACCAGCAGAGAGTTAGAGCGGGAAGGGGCAGAGACCCAGTACTTC.

Many counts were recorded for this clonotype. The chain couples TRBV2 to TRBJ1-2; weak D call: TRBD1 (5 bases). The germline gives CDR1 SNHLY, CDR2 FYNNEI. The CDR3 sequence is 13 residues long. Trimming left V 3 bases short and J 2 bases short, with 7 bases between. The CDR3 here is CASSDEGNYGYTF. The CDR3 DNA reads as TGTGCCAGCAGTGATGAGGGGAACTATGGCTACACCTTC.

This clonotype was observed a few times. This chain uses TRBV10-3 with TRBJ1-1; maybe TRBD1 (6 bases). Trimming took 10 bases from V and 1 from J, leaving 19 bases between them. In germline, CDR1 is ENHRY, CDR2 SYGVKD. The CDR3 covers 15 residues. The CDR3 spells CASSPVGAGNTEAFF. CDR3 nucleotides: TGTGCCAGCTCACCAGTGGGGGCGGGGAACACTGAAGCTTTCTTT.

The chain is built from TRBV11-2 and TRBJ1-1; 7 bases map to TRBD1. The CDR3 runs to 11 residues. Germline V gene sequence: CDR1 SGHAT, CDR2 FQNNGV. V shed 11 bases and J 4 bases; nucleotides not matched to a gene: 4. CDR3 sequence (DNA): TGTGCCGAAACAGGGGTCACTGAAGCTTTCTTT. It yields the protein CAETGVTEAFF.

This clonotype occurred many times. V usage is TRBV7-9 and J usage is TRBJ2-7; no firm D call. Germline V gene lookup returns CDR1 SEHNR and CDR2 FQNEAQ (reference sequence). V was pared by 3 bases and J by 7 bases, with 7 bases between. CDR3 length: 11 amino acids. The CDR3 DNA is TGTGCCAGCAGCTTGGCCGGGGAGCAGTACTTC. Translation: CASSLAGEQYF.

This clonotype came up a few times. The V call is TRBV20-1, the J call TRBJ2-7; either TRBD1 or TRBD2 may fit D (5 bases each). Germline assignment: CDR1 DFQATT and CDR2 SNEGSKA (reference sequence). V lost 6 bases to trimming and J lost 0 bases, with 18 bases between them. The CDR3 is 15 residues long. The CDR3 region is CSAPGTIGPSYEQYF. The CDR3 nucleotides are TGCAGTGCACCGGGGACCATAGGACCCTCCTACGAGCAGTACTTC.

V gene TRBV15 combines with J gene TRBJ2-6, with 9 bases lining up with TRBD1. This CDR3 contains 14 residues. Germline V gives CDR1 LNHNV, CDR2 YYDKDF (reference sequence). V trimming: 0 bases; J trimming: 18 bases; junction bases outside the gene matches: 9. The CDR3 region is CATSRDRDRVLKTF. DNA for the CDR3: TGTGCCACCAGCAGAGATCGGGACAGGGTCTTAAAGACTTTC.

This clonotype was counted a few times. This chain connects TRBV25-1 to TRBJ1-1; 10 bases fit TRBD1. Germline V gene data show CDR1 as MGHDK and CDR2 as SYGVNS. With V trimmed by 6 bases and J by 5 bases, 3 bases remained unmatched. CDR3 length: 13 residues. The CDR3 DNA follows: TGTGCCAGCAGGACAGGGGGCGATACTGAAGCTTTCTTT. Encoded protein: CASRTGGDTEAFF.